This TCR beta chain was profiled in a study of control samples from healthy donors and cancer patients (TCRdb year 2020). Libraries were constructed by the immunoSEQ multiplex PCR assay. The source is immuneACCESS, and TCRdb retained only in-frame sequences with V and J called. Part of the clones is not carried over; for the studies checked, unresolved V genes explain less than half of this, and the remainder is unexplained. The sample table lists about 170,000 clones, approximately 94% of them with a count of one. The ten largest clones capture roughly 1.3% of the sample. V and J lose 2 bases and 6 bases, and a span of 12 bases separates them. The CDR3 runs 13 amino acids, cysteine and phenylalanine included. CDR3 DNA only is kept here, 39 bases in frame from base 1. In the germline V gene, CDR1 corresponds to SGHRS and CDR2 to YFSETQ. This clone was observed once. Its antigen is currently not known. No base quality information exists; no much larger clone differs at one position.

This TCR was recovered from a woman in her late teens or twenties in good health. Rearrangement joined TRBV5-1 to TRBJ2-7, with no reliable assignment of the D segment. Source material: blood. In nucleotide form, the sequence is TGCGCCAGCAGCTTCGCAGTCCCGACCGAGCAGTACTTC. The encoded protein is CASSFAVPTEQYF.